The next 24 T cell receptor beta chains were all read from a single sample in a study of response to subunit inactivated influenza vaccine. TCRdb re-analysed the RT-PCR reads in MiXCR, keeping a single row per CDR3 protein. This table has about 500,000 distinct CDR3 sequences, about 17% appearing once. The sample in question was CD4+ T cells sorted from PBMCs, obtained roughly 24 months after vaccination. The source is a man aged 45 to 75 who received an inactivated influenza vaccine.

V and J are TRBV7-2 and TRBJ1-6; no firm D call. The CDR3 spans 13 residues. Trimming removed 3 bases at V and 9 bases at J, with 9 bases between. Germline lookup yields CDR1 SGHTA and CDR2 FQGNSA. This CDR3 is CASSLGRRSPLHF. The CDR3 DNA sequence: TGTGCCAGCAGCTTGGGCAGACGTTCACCCCTCCACTTT.

This clonotype was observed a few times. The J gene is TRBJ2-2, the V gene TRBV4-2, with D uncertain. This CDR3 contains 14 residues. Per germline, CDR1 LGHNA and CDR2 YNFKEQ. V was clipped by 8 bases and J by 1 base, with 11 bases between them. CDR3 in DNA: TGTGCCAGCGCCCCGGGCAGGAACACCGGGGAGCTGTTTTTT. It specifies CASAPGRNTGELFF.

DNA for the CDR3: TGTGCCACGGAGGGGGGGGCCTACGAGCAGTACTTC. It yields the protein CATEGGAYEQYF. The gene calls are TRBV3-1 and TRBJ2-7; maybe TRBD2 (7 bases). Germline V gene lookup returns CDR1 LGHDT and CDR2 YNNKEL (reference sequence). The V end was cut by 10 bases, the J end by 2 bases, with 12 bases between. CDR3 length: 12 amino acids.

The rearrangement joins TRBV4-1 to TRBJ2-7, with 8 bases identical to TRBD2. V lost 0 bases to trimming and J lost 3 bases; unmatched junction nucleotides: 4. CDR3 length: 15 residues. The germline gives CDR1 MGHRA, CDR2 YSYEKL. CDR3 sequence reads: CASSQDPGGNYEQYF. As DNA, the CDR3 is TGCGCCAGCAGCCAAGATCCGGGGGGGAACTACGAGCAGTACTTC.

V and J are TRBV4-2 and TRBJ2-2, with TRBD1 matching 9 bases. The CDR3 has 16 residues. Germline V lookup: CDR1 LGHNA, CDR2 YNFKEQ. Losses at the gene ends were 3 bases for V and 3 bases for J; bases not matched to a gene: 5. Written as DNA, the CDR3 is TGTGCCAGCAGCCAGGGGGACAGGGCGGACACCGGGGAGCTGTTTTTT. Its translation is CASSQGDRADTGELFF.

Many counts were recorded for this clonotype. This chain connects TRBV24-1 to TRBJ2-3, with 12 bases matching TRBD2. The CDR3 has 18 amino acids. The J segment lost 2 bases and the V segment lost 4 bases, leaving 9 bases of the junction unmatched. Germline V gene data show CDR1 as KGHDR and CDR2 as SFDVKD. Here the CDR3 DNA reads TGTGCCACCAGTGACCCGACACCTAGCGGGGGGGCCACAGATACGCAGTATTTT. Protein sequence: CATSDPTPSGGATDTQYF.

The V gene is TRBV18, the J gene TRBJ1-2; no reliable D call. The V gene's germline CDR1 is KGHSH and CDR2 LQKENI. CDR3 size: 13 residues. The V gene lost 3 bases and the J gene lost 3 bases, with 8 bases spanning the gap. The CDR3 here is CASSPTDDYGYTF. CDR3 DNA sequence: TGTGCCAGCTCACCCACCGATGACTATGGCTACACCTTC.

The chain carries TRBV20-1 and TRBJ2-5; 7 bases agree with TRBD1. The J segment lost 1 base and the V segment lost 6 bases, leaving 8 bases of the junction unmatched. The CDR3 sequence is 14 residues long. Germline V gene data show CDR1 as DFQATT and CDR2 as SNEGSKA (reference sequence). Here the CDR3 reads CSATSTGTQETQYF. The CDR3 nucleotides are TGCAGTGCGACCTCGACAGGGACCCAAGAGACCCAGTACTTC.

The chain recombines TRBV20-1 with TRBJ1-4, with 7 bases fitting TRBD1. The CDR3 covers 13 residues. Germline V gene data show CDR1 as DFQATT and CDR2 as SNEGSKA (reference sequence). J gave up 7 bases and V 3 bases, and 5 bases lay outside the gene matches. CDR3 sequence reads: CSASPGGSEKLFF. CDR3 nucleotides: TGCAGTGCTAGTCCAGGGGGGTCTGAAAAACTGTTTTTT.

This clonotype was seen a handful of times. The rearrangement joins TRBV28 to TRBJ2-7; weak D call: TRBD1 (6 bases). V was pared by 3 bases and J by 1 base, with 13 bases between. CDR3 length: 15 residues. Germline lookup yields CDR1 MDHEN and CDR2 SYDVKM. DNA for the CDR3: TGTGCCAGCAGTTTGCAGGGGAAGGGTTCCTACGAGCAGTACTTC. Amino acid sequence: CASSLQGKGSYEQYF.

This chain connects TRBV6-5 to TRBJ1-2; the D gene is possibly TRBD1 (5 bases). The germline V and J ends were trimmed by 1 base and 6 bases, with 9 bases remaining between them. The V gene's germline CDR1 is MNHEY and CDR2 SVGAGI. The CDR3 sequence is 13 residues long. Here the CDR3 reads CASSYFQGDGYTF. The CDR3 nucleotides are TGTGCCAGCAGTTACTTCCAAGGGGATGGCTACACCTTC.

This clonotype was counted a few times. The V and J genes are TRBV5-1 and TRBJ2-3; D is unclear. This CDR3 comprises 14 residues. The germline gives CDR1 SGHRS, CDR2 YFSETQ. Trimming stripped 4 bases from V and 0 bases from J, with 9 bases between. CDR3 nucleotides: TGCGCCAGCAGCCCGGACGGTAGCACAGATACGCAGTATTTT. The encoded protein is CASSPDGSTDTQYF.

This clonotype appeared a single time. The chain couples TRBV11-2 to TRBJ2-2; D gene ambiguous. The germline V gene encodes CDR1 SGHAT and CDR2 FQNNGV. Trimming removed 0 bases at V and 4 bases at J, with 18 bases between. This CDR3 spans 18 amino acids. The CDR3 nucleotides are TGTGCCAGCAGCTTAGATCACACGGTCTCAGGTGGCACCGGGGAGCTGTTTTTT. It encodes CASSLDHTVSGGTGELFF.

The chain combines TRBV27 with TRBJ2-1; 7 bases are a match to TRBD1. CDR1 is MNHEY, CDR2 SMNVEV, per germline (reference sequence). This CDR3 region has 16 residues. V dropped 5 bases and J dropped 6; count of bases not matched to a gene: 13. This CDR3 is CASSAGGWTVINEQFF. The DNA of the CDR3 is TGTGCCAGCAGTGCAGGGGGTTGGACAGTCATCAATGAGCAGTTCTTC.

The chain uses TRBV11-2 and TRBJ1-2, with 9 bases fitting TRBD1. Germline lookup yields CDR1 SGHAT and CDR2 FQNNGV. The trim removed 3 bases at V and 4 bases at J, leaving 6 bases unmatched. The CDR3 sequence is 15 residues long. The CDR3 DNA reads TGTGCCAGCAGCTTGTCCCTGGGACAGGGCTATGGCTACACCTTC. The encoded protein is CASSLSLGQGYGYTF.

V gene TRBV7-2 combines with J gene TRBJ1-3; D not certain. The germline V gene has CDR1 SGHTA and CDR2 FQGNSA. V was trimmed by 2 bases and J by 0 bases, leaving 11 bases between them. This CDR3 region has 16 residues. The CDR3, as DNA: TGTGCCAGCAGCTTAACAAGACTGAACTCTGGAAACACCATATATTTT. This translates into CASSLTRLNSGNTIYF.

The chain couples TRBV5-1 to TRBJ2-5, with a tentative D call TRBD1 (6 bases). The CDR3 loop spans 14 amino acids. Germline CDR1 and CDR2: SGHRS and YFSETQ. The V end was cut by 0 bases, the J end by 5 bases, with 11 bases between. The CDR3 region has the DNA TGCGCCAGCAGCTTGGTACAGGGCCCGGAGACCCAGTACTTC. Its translation: CASSLVQGPETQYF.

The rearrangement uses TRBV6-1 and TRBJ1-2, with D maybe TRBD1 (5 bases). The CDR3 contains 15 residues. Germline V CDR1 and CDR2: MNHNS, SASEGT. V was trimmed by 8 bases and J by 4 bases, leaving 20 bases between them. This chain's CDR3 is CASGPRTRDSYGYTF. CDR3 nucleotide sequence: TGTGCCAGCGGTCCTCGGACCCGCGACAGCTATGGCTACACCTTC.

The chain has TRBV15 and TRBJ2-1; 8 bases line up with TRBD2. Germline CDR1 LNHNV, CDR2 YYDKDF (reference sequence). J lost 7 bases, V lost 0 bases, and 5 bases had no gene match. The CDR3 is made up of 15 amino acids. CDR3 sequence: CATSRDRLARNEQFF. CDR3 bases: TGTGCCACCAGCAGAGATAGACTAGCGAGGAATGAGCAGTTCTTC.

V is TRBV7-3 and J is TRBJ1-6; weak D call: TRBD1 (5 bases). With 4 bases removed from V and 8 bases from J, the gap between germline ends came to 12 bases. Germline loops: CDR1 SGHTA, CDR2 FQGTGA. The CDR3 spans 14 residues. The DNA for the CDR3 is TGTGCCAGCAGCTCGGGGACCACGGATTCACCCCTCCACTTT. Protein product: CASSSGTTDSPLHF.

This clonotype was recorded a few times. CDR3 amino acids: CASSYSVDLGAQDIQYF. CDR3 in DNA: TGTGCCAGCAGTTACTCGGTGGACCTAGGAGCCCAGGACATTCAGTACTTC. This chain links TRBV6-2 or TRBV6-3 with TRBJ2-4; no firm D call. Per the germline V gene, CDR1 is MNHEY and CDR2 is SVGEGT. Trimming cost V 0 bases and J 8 bases, with 20 bases left between them. The CDR3 length is 17 residues.

This clonotype was seen a handful of times. This rearrangement joins TRBV2 to TRBJ2-5; 10 bases line up with TRBD2. After removal of 10 bases from V and 7 bases from J, the junction contained 12 bases not matched to a gene. Germline V gene data show CDR1 as SNHLY and CDR2 as FYNNEI. This CDR3 has 14 amino acids. The CDR3 DNA sequence: TGTGCCACTCGGACTAGCGGCTCTGCGTGGACCCAGTACTTC. Its protein product is CATRTSGSAWTQYF. Full variable domain (rest looked up from reference TRBV2 and TRBJ2-5): EPEVTQTPSHQVTQMGQEVILRCVPISNHLYFYWYRQILGQKVEFLVSFYNNEISEKSEIFDDQFSVERPDGSNFTLKIRSTKLEDSAMYFCATRTSGSAWTQYFGPGTRLLVL.

This clonotype was observed many times. The V call is TRBV25-1, the J call TRBJ1-2; 7 nucleotides line up with TRBD1. V trimming: 5 bases; J trimming: 4 bases; junction bases outside the gene matches: 4. The CDR3 extends over 13 amino acids. Looked up from germline, CDR1 is MGHDK and CDR2 is SYGVNS. CDR3 DNA sequence: TGTGCCAGCAGTAGGGACAGATTCTATGGCTACACCTTC. It encodes CASSRDRFYGYTF.

This clonotype was seen more than once but under ten times. The chain recombines TRBV6-5 with TRBJ2-6, with D perhaps matching TRBD1 (6 bases). Germline-derived CDR1 and CDR2 are MNHEY and SVGAGI. The V end lost 6 bases, the J end lost 0 bases, and 15 bases lay between the germline ends. This CDR3 region has 17 residues. For the CDR3, the DNA is TGTGCCAGCAGCTTATTGACAGGCTTCTCTGGGGCCAACGTCCTGACTTTC. Amino acid sequence: CASSLLTGFSGANVLTF.